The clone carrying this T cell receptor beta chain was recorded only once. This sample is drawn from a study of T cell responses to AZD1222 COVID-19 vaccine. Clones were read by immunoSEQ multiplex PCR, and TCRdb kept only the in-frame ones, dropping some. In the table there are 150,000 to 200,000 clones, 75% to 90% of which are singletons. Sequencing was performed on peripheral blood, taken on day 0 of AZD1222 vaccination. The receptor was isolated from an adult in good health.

DNA of the CDR3: TGTGCCAGCAGCCAAGCTCCTGGACTAGCGGGAGGGGAGCAGTTCTTC. Translation gives CASSQAPGLAGGEQFF. This chain uses TRBV3-1 (or the pseudogene TRBV3-2) with TRBJ2-1, with 15 bases aligning to TRBD2. CDR3 length: 16 amino acids. V shed 1 base, J shed 10 bases, and the junction held 5 bases outside the gene matches. CDR1 LGHDT and CDR2 YNNKEL come from the germline V gene (reference sequence).